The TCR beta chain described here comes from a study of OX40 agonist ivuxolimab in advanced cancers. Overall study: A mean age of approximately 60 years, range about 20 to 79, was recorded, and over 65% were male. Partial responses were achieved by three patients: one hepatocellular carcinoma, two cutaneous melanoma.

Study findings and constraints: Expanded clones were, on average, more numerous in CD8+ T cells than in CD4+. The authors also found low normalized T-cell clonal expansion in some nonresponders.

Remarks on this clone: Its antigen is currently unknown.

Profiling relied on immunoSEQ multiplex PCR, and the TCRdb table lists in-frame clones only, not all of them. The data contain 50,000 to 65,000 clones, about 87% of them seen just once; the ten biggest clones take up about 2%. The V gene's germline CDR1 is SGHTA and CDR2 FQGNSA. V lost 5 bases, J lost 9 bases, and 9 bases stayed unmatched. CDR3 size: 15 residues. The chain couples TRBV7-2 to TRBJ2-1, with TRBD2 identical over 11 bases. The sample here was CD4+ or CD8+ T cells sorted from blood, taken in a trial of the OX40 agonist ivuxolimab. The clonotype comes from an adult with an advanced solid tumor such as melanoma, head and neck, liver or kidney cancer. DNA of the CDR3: TGTGCCAGCAGCCCCAATAGCGGGAGGGCCAGTGAGCAGTTCTTC. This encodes CASSPNSGRASEQFF.